One T cell receptor (beta chain) is described in this entry. The data are from a study of blood T cell repertoires in COVID-19. J was trimmed by 4 bases and V by 0 bases; bases with no gene match: 10. The germline V gene encodes CDR1 LGHNT and CDR2 FRNRAP. The CDR3 runs to 18 residues. Recruits, aged roughly 18 to 95 years, lived in 24 US areas. Clones were read by immunoSEQ multiplex PCR, and TCRdb kept only the in-frame ones, dropping some. The data hold roughly 290,000 clones, with around 87% observed a single time. The receptor was isolated from a woman aged 18-29 years with acute COVID-19. Material: PBMCs or T cells enriched from blood (not recorded which). The chain is built from TRBV12-5 and TRBJ2-3, with TRBD1 identical over 10 bases. The CDR3 reads CASGLVPDGQGVADTQYF. CDR3 sequence (DNA): TGTGCTAGTGGTTTGGTACCCGATGGACAGGGGGTCGCAGATACGCAGTATTTT.